The 20 T cell receptor beta chains below come from one sample, sequenced in a study of blood T cells in healthy people across ages. Alongside a J-beta primer mix, a sample-barcoded 5' primer served in a second PCR lasting about 7 to 11 cycles. MiXCR was run by TCRdb on the 5' RACE reads, yielding one entry per CDR3 protein. This sample has about 640,000 distinct CDR3 sequences, with approximately 40% found just once. The sequencing sample was made of blood. All receptors derive from a man at least 80 years old in good health.

V is TRBV11-1 and J is TRBJ2-1; possibly TRBD2 for D (6 bases). This CDR3 comprises 15 residues. Trimming cost V 6 bases and J 0 bases, with 12 bases left between them. CDR1 is SGHAT and CDR2 is FQDESV in the germline V gene (reference sequence). The CDR3 reads CASRSAGSSYNEQFF. The CDR3 nucleotides read TGTGCCAGCAGATCCGCCGGGAGCTCCTACAATGAGCAGTTCTTC.

This chain links TRBV6-6 with TRBJ2-7, with D perhaps matching TRBD1 (5 bases). The CDR3 sequence is 14 residues long. Germline CDR1 reads MNHNY; CDR2 reads SVGAGI (reference sequence). V was pared by 7 bases and J by 1 base, with 14 bases between. The CDR3 DNA reads TGTGCCAGCACCTACACAGGCGAATCCTACGAGCAGTACTTC. Translated: CASTYTGESYEQYF.

This rearrangement joins TRBV28 to TRBJ2-7; 15 nucleotides align to TRBD2. CDR1 is MDHEN and CDR2 is SYDVKM in the germline V gene. V was clipped by 5 bases and J by 4 bases; unmatched bases: 12. The CDR3 is 18 residues long. CDR3: CASSEPGTSGRTLYEQYF. The CDR3, as DNA: TGTGCCAGCAGTGAACCCGGGACTAGCGGGAGGACCCTTTACGAGCAGTACTTC.

This chain connects TRBV20-1 to TRBJ2-1; D is unresolved. The CDR3 contains 12 residues. Trimming took 4 bases from V and 6 from J, leaving 10 bases between them. Germline assignment: CDR1 DFQATT and CDR2 SNEGSKA (reference sequence). CDR3 sequence (DNA): TGCAGTGCTAAGCCCTTAGGCAATGAGCAGTTCTTC. Amino acids: CSAKPLGNEQFF.

The table lists this clonotype with a few counts. This chain connects TRBV5-1 to TRBJ1-1; no reliable D call. This CDR3 region has 14 residues. Germline CDR1 is SGHRS and CDR2 is YFSETQ. V was trimmed by 4 bases and J by 5 bases, leaving 15 bases between them. CDR3 loop: CASSGRLGGTEAFF. The CDR3 DNA reads TGCGCCAGCAGCGGCCGCCTGGGAGGGACTGAAGCTTTCTTT.

The chain links TRBV5-1 to TRBJ2-3, with 7 bases identical to TRBD1. This CDR3 is built from 15 residues. Germline CDR1 SGHRS, CDR2 YFSETQ. Trimming at V came to 4 bases and at J to 2 bases, leaving 7 bases not matched to a gene. Here the CDR3 DNA reads TGCGCCAGCAGCCTACAGGGGTACGACACAGATACGCAGTATTTT. Its protein product is CASSLQGYDTDTQYF.

The chain combines TRBV14 with TRBJ2-1; the match to TRBD2 covers 14 bases. Germline V lookup: CDR1 SGHDN, CDR2 FVKESK. After removal of 5 bases from V and 5 bases from J, the junction contained 14 bases not matched to a gene. The CDR3 loop spans 19 amino acids. The DNA for the CDR3 is TGTGCCAGCAGCTCCCGTTTTGGACTAGCGGGAGGACTAGACAATGAGCAGTTCTTC. Protein sequence: CASSSRFGLAGGLDNEQFF.

The genes are TRBV20-1 and TRBJ2-5; D is undetermined. The DNA end lines up better with TRBJ2-1; the J call may be wrong. CDR3 size: 15 residues. Per germline, CDR1 DFQATT and CDR2 SNEGSKA (reference sequence). The CDR3 DNA follows: TGCAGTGCTTATCCCGGAATCCGAGGCGGAGAGACCCAGTTCTTC. It codes for CSAYPGIRGGETQFF.

This clonotype was seen at least ten times. The gene calls are TRBV3-1 and TRBJ2-7, with 9 nucleotides matching TRBD1. This CDR3 region has 15 residues. Germline assignment: CDR1 LGHDT and CDR2 YNNKEL (reference sequence). The trim removed 4 bases at V and 4 bases at J, leaving 8 bases unmatched. The CDR3 protein is CASSPGGTGMYEQYF. The CDR3 nucleotides read TGTGCCAGCAGCCCTGGAGGGACAGGGATGTACGAGCAGTACTTC.

This clonotype was observed a few times. The rearrangement uses TRBV6-4 and TRBJ2-7; D gene ambiguous. The V gene lost 8 bases and the J gene lost 1 base, with 0 bases spanning the gap. The CDR3 has 9 amino acids. Germline V gives CDR1 MRHNA, CDR2 SNTAGT. The CDR3 region is CASSYEQYF. For the CDR3, the DNA is TGTGCCAGCTCCTACGAGCAGTACTTC.

The gene calls are TRBV29-1 and TRBJ1-1, with 8 nucleotides matching TRBD1. Losses at the gene ends were 3 bases for V and 2 bases for J; bases not matched to a gene: 11. Germline assignment: CDR1 SQVTM and CDR2 ANQGSEA. The length of the CDR3 is 16 residues. The CDR3 nucleotides are TGCAGCGTTGATACGTGGCTGGGACAGGTCAACACTGAAGCTTTCTTT. This sequence encodes CSVDTWLGQVNTEAFF.

In its sample, this clonotype was seen many times. The V call is TRBV7-8, the J call TRBJ2-5; D assignment may be TRBD1 or TRBD2 (5 bases each). Trimming pared 5 bases from V and 2 bases from J, leaving 18 bases between. Per germline, CDR1 SGHVS and CDR2 FQNEAQ. The CDR3 covers 16 residues. DNA of the CDR3: TGTGCCAGCAGCCCTGTCCAACGGGGCGAGCAAGAGACCCAGTACTTC. Amino acid sequence: CASSPVQRGEQETQYF.

This clonotype was recorded once. V gene TRBV6-2 or TRBV6-3 combines with J gene TRBJ2-6; possibly TRBD1 for D (6 bases). Germline V gives CDR1 MNHEY, CDR2 SVGEGT. V was pared by 7 bases and J by 0 bases, with 16 bases between. This CDR3 contains 17 residues. The CDR3 loop is CASKDAGANSGANVLTF. CDR3 coding DNA: TGTGCCAGCAAGGATGCAGGGGCGAACTCTGGGGCCAACGTCCTGACTTTC.

The chain uses TRBV29-1 and TRBJ1-4; 9 positions match TRBD1. The CDR3 loop spans 13 amino acids. V was pared by 6 bases and J by 7 bases, with 6 bases of the junction left unmatched. Germline V gene sequence: CDR1 SQVTM, CDR2 ANQGSEA. The CDR3, as DNA: TGCAGCGTACAGGGGGCAGAGGGTGAAAAACTGTTTTTT. Translated: CSVQGAEGEKLFF.

This clonotype has only a few counts. The genes are TRBV6-5 and TRBJ2-7; 7 bases are shared with TRBD1. V was pared by 4 bases and J by 1 base, with 7 bases of the junction left unmatched. The CDR3 consists of 15 residues. Germline CDR1 reads MNHEY; CDR2 reads SVGAGI. The CDR3 DNA sequence: TGTGCCAGCAGTTTTTTCCGACAGGGATCCTACGAGCAGTACTTC. Translating it yields CASSFFRQGSYEQYF.

The chain links TRBV9 to TRBJ2-4, with 8 bases aligning to TRBD1. The germline CDR1 and CDR2 sequences are SGDLS and YYNGEE. CDR3 length: 14 amino acids. V lost 3 bases and J lost 7; bases outside the gene matches: 6. Written as DNA, the CDR3 is TGTGCCAGCAGCGCCGGACAGGGCAGGAACATTCAGTACTTC. This encodes CASSAGQGRNIQYF.

This clonotype appeared a few times. CDR3 in amino acids: CASSAQRGGTDTQYF. The DNA of the CDR3 is TGTGCCAGCAGCGCCCAGCGGGGGGGCACAGATACGCAGTATTTT. The chain employs TRBV7-2 and TRBJ2-3; 9 bases line up with TRBD2. CDR1 and CDR2 from the germline V gene are SGHTA and FQGNSA. Losses at the gene ends were 5 bases for V and 1 base for J; bases not matched to a gene: 4. The CDR3 spans 15 residues. The full variable domain, with the rest looked up from reference TRBV7-2 and TRBJ2-3, is GAGVSQSPSNKVTEKGKDVELRCDPISGHTALYWYRQSLGQGLEFLIYFQGNSAPDKSGLPSDRFSAERTGGSVSTLTIQRTQQEDSAVYLCASSAQRGGTDTQYFGPGTRLTVL.

This clonotype occurred a few times. The chain joins TRBV7-9 to TRBJ2-2; no reliable D call. Germline V gives CDR1 SEHNR, CDR2 FQNEAQ (reference sequence). CDR3 size: 14 residues. Trimming took off 6 bases at V and 2 bases at J, with 10 bases between the two ends. The CDR3 region is CASRETVNTGELFF. CDR3 bases: TGTGCCAGCAGGGAGACGGTAAACACCGGGGAGCTGTTTTTT. Drawing the rest from reference TRBV7-9 and TRBJ2-2, the complete variable domain is DTGVSQNPRHKITKRGQNVTFRCDPISEHNRLYWYRQTLGQGPEFLTYFQNEAQLEKSRLLSDRFSAERPKGSFSTLEIQRTEQGDSAMYLCASRETVNTGELFFGEGSRLTVL.

This clonotype was picked up many times. The chain joins TRBV20-1 to TRBJ2-1; 7 bases line up with TRBD2. Germline CDR1 is DFQATT and CDR2 is SNEGSKA (reference sequence). J lost 4 bases, V lost 3 bases, and 6 bases had no gene match. This CDR3 comprises 14 residues. The CDR3 DNA reads TGCAGTGCTAGCCGAAGCGGGACGTACAATGAGCAGTTCTTC. The encoded protein is CSASRSGTYNEQFF.

The chain links TRBV29-1 to TRBJ2-5, with 9 bases aligning to TRBD2. The CDR3 loop spans 13 amino acids. V lost 4 bases and J lost 5; bases outside the gene matches: 5. Germline CDR1 and CDR2: SQVTM and ANQGSEA. As DNA, the CDR3 is TGCAGCGTTGGTGAGGCGGGGGGGGAGACCCAGTACTTC. This encodes CSVGEAGGETQYF. Full variable domain (rest looked up from reference TRBV29-1 and TRBJ2-5): SAVISQKPSRDICQRGTSLTIQCQVDSQVTMMFWYRQQPGQSLTLIATANQGSEATYESGFVIDKFPISRPNLTFSTLTVSNMSPEDSSIYLCSVGEAGGETQYFGPGTRLLVL.